One and the same sample provided the 20 T cell receptor beta chains below, sequenced in a study of PD-1 blockade in classical Hodgkin lymphoma (dated by TCRdb to the early 2020s). The label giving this sample's time point can be read as: cycle 4 day 1 (C4D1), after 6 weeks of nivolumab. Every trial patient had relapsed following autologous stem cell transplantation, and prior brentuximab vedotin exposure was what differed among cohorts A, B and C. CD4+ T cells were purified from thawed PBMCs by magnetic negative selection with a Miltenyi CD4+ T cell isolation kit. Preparation of the library involved the immunoSEQ multiplex PCR assay. Sourced from immuneACCESS, this table was stored by TCRdb with only in-frame sequences that have V and J called. A share of the clones is absent; for the studies checked, an unresolved V gene accounts for under half, and the remainder has no known explanation. Within this sample are 20,000 or so clones, with approximately 87% of them counted one time only. The ten largest clones capture roughly 2.8% of the sample.

The sequencing here drew on CD4+ T cells from blood, taken before the fourth cycle of nivolumab. The receptors were gathered from a human donor with classical Hodgkin lymphoma.

V and J are TRBV19 and TRBJ2-1, with a weak D call TRBD2 (6 bases). Trimming stripped 2 bases from V and 7 bases from J, with 15 bases between. This CDR3 is built from 15 residues. The germline CDR1 and CDR2 sequences are LNHDA and SQIVND (reference sequence). CDR3 protein: CASSISTSGPNEQFF. CDR3 nucleotides: TGTGCCAGTAGTATATCTACCAGCGGGCCTAATGAGCAGTTCTTC.

This sequence joins TRBV6-1 and TRBJ1-4, with a tentative D call TRBD1 (5 bases). Germline values: CDR1 MNHNS, CDR2 SASEGT. The CDR3 contains 13 residues. Trimming took off 8 bases at V and 3 bases at J, with 10 bases between the two ends. CDR3 loop: CASGGGSNEKLFF. The CDR3 DNA is TGTGCCAGCGGCGGGGGATCTAATGAAAAACTGTTTTTT.

This chain links TRBV19 with TRBJ2-7, with D possibly TRBD2 on 6 matching bases. V was clipped by 7 bases and J by 7 bases, with 23 bases between them. Germline values: CDR1 LNHDA, CDR2 SQIVND (reference sequence). The CDR3 is made up of 15 amino acids. CDR3 sequence reads: CASTPTRSSGGEQYF. In DNA form, the CDR3 reads TGTGCCAGTACCCCAACGCGTAGCTCCGGGGGTGAGCAGTACTTC.

The chain carries TRBV21-1 and TRBJ1-3. TRBV21-1 is tagged as a pseudogene. CDR3 length: 14 residues. In nucleotides, the CDR3 is TGTGCCAGCAGCAAAAATAGCTCTGGAAACACCATATATTTT. This codes for CASSKNSSGNTIYF.

This chain joins TRBV7-3 and TRBJ2-1; 7 bases line up with TRBD2. In germline, CDR1 is SGHTA, CDR2 FQGTGA. Germline trimming cut 5 bases from V and 0 bases from J; bases unmatched to any gene: 7. CDR3 length: 16 residues. CDR3 sequence (DNA): TGTGCCAGCAGCCCCCCGGGAGGCGGCTCCTACAATGAGCAGTTCTTC. Translated: CASSPPGGGSYNEQFF.

The sample holds one count of this clone. This chain connects TRBV7-9 to TRBJ2-1, with TRBD1 as a possible D gene (6 bases). Germline CDR1 is SEHNR and CDR2 is FQNEAQ (reference sequence). This CDR3 region has 13 residues. The ends were cut back, 5 bases at V and 7 bases at J, with 12 bases in the middle. CDR3 loop: CASSTTGTNEQFF. CDR3 coding DNA: TGTGCCAGCAGCACCACAGGGACGAATGAGCAGTTCTTC.

The chain combines TRBV29-1 with TRBJ2-1, with 8 bases that match TRBD2. Losses at the gene ends were 7 bases for V and 16 bases for J; bases not matched to a gene: 9. CDR1 and CDR2 (germline): SQVTM, ANQGSEA. The CDR3 is 10 residues long. CDR3: CSAWTSLYFF. The CDR3 DNA is TGCAGCGCCTGGACTAGCTTGTATTTCTTC.

The sample holds one count of this clone. This rearrangement joins TRBV14 to TRBJ2-5; D ambiguous. The V end was cut by 3 bases, the J end by 5 bases, with 10 bases between. This CDR3 has 13 residues. The germline CDR1 and CDR2 sequences are SGHDN and FVKESK. In nucleotides, the CDR3 is TGTGCCAGCAGCCACAGAATTACGGAGACCCAGTACTTC. Translated: CASSHRITETQYF.

V gene TRBV7-8 combines with J gene TRBJ1-5, with D unclear. This CDR3 is built from 14 residues. V was clipped by 4 bases and J by 2 bases, with 9 bases between them. The germline V gene encodes CDR1 SGHVS and CDR2 FQNEAQ. CDR3 DNA sequence: TGTGCCAGCAGCTGGGGTGGGGGCAATCAGCCCCAGCATTTT. Translated: CASSWGGGNQPQHF.

V is TRBV25-1 and J is TRBJ2-3; no clear D. Between the trimmed V and J ends, which lost 0 bases and 0 bases, there was a span of 10 bases. The germline CDR1 and CDR2 sequences are MGHDK and SYGVNS. The CDR3 has 16 residues. In nucleotides, the CDR3 is TGTGCCAGCAGTGAATATAGGACGGTTAGCACAGATACGCAGTATTTT. Translation gives CASSEYRTVSTDTQYF.

J is TRBJ1-2 and V is TRBV6-1; 9 positions match TRBD1. The CDR3 has 13 amino acids. The germline V gene encodes CDR1 MNHNS and CDR2 SASEGT. Losses at the gene ends were 6 bases for V and 8 bases for J; bases not matched to a gene: 7. As DNA, the CDR3 is TGTGCCAGCAGCATAACAGGGGGCGGGGGCTACACCTTC. Translating gives CASSITGGGGYTF.

The V and J genes are TRBV4-1 and TRBJ2-7, with D perhaps matching TRBD2 (5 bases). This CDR3 spans 16 amino acids. V was clipped by 3 bases and J by 0 bases, with 15 bases between them. Germline values: CDR1 MGHRA, CDR2 YSYEKL. This CDR3 is CASSQSIATSSYEQYF. Written as DNA, the CDR3 is TGCGCCAGCAGCCAGAGCATAGCGACCAGCTCCTACGAGCAGTACTTC.

The rearrangement uses TRBV4-1 and TRBJ1-5; 9 bases align to TRBD1. This CDR3 has 18 residues. Germline-derived CDR1 and CDR2 are MGHRA and YSYEKL. The junction had 11 bases not matched to a gene; V was cut back by 4 bases and J by 1 base. The CDR3 here is CASSPRTGVGESNQPQHF. The CDR3 DNA is TGCGCCAGCAGCCCGAGGACAGGGGTAGGGGAAAGCAATCAGCCCCAGCATTTT.

The chain couples TRBV19 to TRBJ2-2; D perhaps matches TRBD1 (5 bases). The V gene lost 9 bases and the J gene lost 2 bases, with 13 bases spanning the gap. The CDR3 is 14 amino acids. Per the germline V gene, CDR1 is LNHDA and CDR2 is SQIVND (reference sequence). The CDR3 sequence: CASSTALNTGELFF. CDR3 DNA: TGTGCCAGCTCGACAGCACTTAACACCGGGGAGCTGTTTTTT.

V usage is TRBV5-1 and J usage is TRBJ2-7; TRBD2 aligns across 9 bases. Trimming removed 4 bases from V and 2 bases from J; junction bases left unmatched: 7. CDR1 and CDR2 (germline): SGHRS, YFSETQ. The CDR3 is 15 residues long. CDR3 coding DNA: TGCGCCAGCAGCCTACAGGCTAGCGGGACCTACGAGCAGTACTTC. Translating it yields CASSLQASGTYEQYF.

This sequence joins TRBV27 and TRBJ2-3; TRBD1 is a possible D gene (6 bases). Trimming left V 7 bases short and J 6 bases short, with 26 bases between. Germline assignment: CDR1 MNHEY and CDR2 SMNVEV (reference sequence). The CDR3 runs 17 residues. The CDR3 DNA follows: TGTGCCAGCAACCTAGGCCCCACCCGCGAAAGGGGGGATACGCAGTATTTT. It codes for CASNLGPTRERGDTQYF.

V and J are TRBV27 and TRBJ2-5; 9 bases line up with TRBD2. J gave up 1 base and V 6 bases, and 15 bases lay outside the gene matches. The CDR3 length is 18 residues. Looked up from germline, CDR1 is MNHEY and CDR2 is SMNVEV (reference sequence). This CDR3 is CASRRRRGLAGVQETQYF. The CDR3 DNA is TGTGCCAGCAGACGCCGCCGGGGGTTAGCGGGAGTCCAAGAGACCCAGTACTTC.

A few counts support this clone. The chain has TRBV6-5 and TRBJ1-5; no reliable D call. Germline values: CDR1 MNHEY, CDR2 SVGAGI. With 5 bases removed from V and 13 bases from J, the gap between germline ends came to 15 bases. The CDR3 spans 12 residues. CDR3 residues: CASSPPAGRQHF. The CDR3, as DNA: TGTGCCAGCAGTCCTCCGGCGGGCCGACAGCATTTT.

This chain joins TRBV27 and TRBJ1-5, with D unclear. The CDR3 is made up of 15 amino acids. Germline assignment: CDR1 MNHEY and CDR2 SMNVEV (reference sequence). The V and J ends lost 5 bases and 4 bases respectively, with 15 bases between them. The CDR3 loop is CASSPLGGINQPQHF. DNA of the CDR3: TGTGCCAGCAGTCCGTTGGGCGGGATAAATCAGCCCCAGCATTTT.

This clone was seen only once. The chain combines TRBV5-1 with TRBJ2-1; possible D gene TRBD1, 6 bases. CDR3 length: 14 residues. Germline V gene sequence: CDR1 SGHRS, CDR2 YFSETQ. The germline V and J ends were trimmed by 4 bases and 2 bases, with 10 bases remaining between them. CDR3 region: CASSRDTAYNEQFF. In nucleotides, the CDR3 is TGCGCCAGCAGCCGGGACACGGCCTACAATGAGCAGTTCTTC.